This TCR beta chain was profiled in a study of response to subunit inactivated influenza vaccine. The CDR3 consists of 13 residues. The germline CDR1 and CDR2 sequences are MGHDK and SYGVNS. Trimming took off 6 bases at V and 1 base at J, with 9 bases between the two ends. In this sample, this clonotype turned up a few times. TCRdb fed the RT-PCR reads into MiXCR, producing one record per CDR3 protein. The sample includes about 650,000 distinct CDR3 sequences, about 15% seen only once; the top ten take more than 9%. The TCR sequence derives from a man aged 50-60 years who received an inactivated influenza vaccine. Sequenced material: PBMCs from blood, taken roughly 12 days after vaccination. The rearrangement joins TRBV25-1 to TRBJ1-1; D perhaps matches TRBD1 (6 bases). As DNA, the CDR3 is TGTGCCAGCAGGCTAGGGGGGAACACTGAAGCTTTCTTT. Residues: CASRLGGNTEAFF.